This is a list of T cell receptor beta chains from one sample in a study of blood T cells in healthy people across ages. Using its own MiXCR run on the 5' RACE reads, TCRdb lists one record per CDR3 protein. The sample has around 1.7 million distinct CDR3 sequences, roughly 28% seen once. Input material: blood. The source is a woman aged 30 to 39 in good health. Both conserved end residues are part of each CDR3. Each record gives: CDR3 DNA, CDR3 protein, J gene, D gene, clone size, V gene. A D gene is named only where the DNA matches it firmly. Part of the rows lack a size; the others show once, few, many or a class for expanded clones.

TGCAGTGCCAACAGGGGGACTAGCGGGGGGAGCTCCTACGAGCAGTACTTC	CSANRGTSGGSSYEQYF	TRBJ2-7	TRBD2	.	TRBV20-1
TGTGCCAGCAGCACCTCCCTTAGCGGGGGGGTTAGCTCCTACAATGAGCAGTTCTTC	CASSTSLSGGVSSYNEQFF	TRBJ2-1	TRBD2	.	TRBV7-2
TGTGCCAGCAGTTTCCCAGGGGTCAGGGGTGAAAAACTGTTTTTT	CASSFPGVRGEKLFF	TRBJ1-4	.	.	TRBV7-2
TGTGCCAGCAGTTTAGCTGGGGGCAGGAACACTGAAGCTTTCTTT	CASSLAGGRNTEAFF	TRBJ1-1	.	.	TRBV12-3/TRBV12-4
TGTGCCAGCACCCCAGTCCGGGACAGGGGGTATAACTATGGCTACACCTTC	CASTPVRDRGYNYGYTF	TRBJ1-2	TRBD1	few	TRBV7-2
TGCAGTGCTGGCCTAGCGGTGGGAGAGACCCAGTACTTC	CSAGLAVGETQYF	TRBJ2-5	TRBD2	few	TRBV20-1
TGCAGTGCAAGGATCAGTTCTAACTATGGCTACACCTTC	CSARISSNYGYTF	TRBJ1-2	.	few	TRBV20-1
TGTGCCAGCAGTTACTCGATTAGTCAGCCCCAGCATTTT	CASSYSISQPQHF	TRBJ1-5	.	few	TRBV6-6
TGTGCCTGTCCCGGACAGATGAACACTGAAGCTTTCTTT	CACPGQMNTEAFF	TRBJ1-1	.	.	TRBV30
TGTGCCAGCAGCTTAAGCATGGGTGCAGATACGCAGTATTTT	CASSLSMGADTQYF	TRBJ2-3	.	few	TRBV7-9
TGCAGTGCCAGTGGTAGGGCAGCCTCCTACAATGAGCAGTACTTC	CSASGRAASYNEQYF	TRBJ2-7	.	.	TRBV20-1
TGTGCCAGCAGGCCTAGCGGGAGGGCTAATGAGCAGTTCTTC	CASRPSGRANEQFF	TRBJ2-1	TRBD2	few	TRBV6-2/TRBV6-3
TGCGCCAGCAGCCCGGCCCCGGGGGGAAGTGGAAACACCATATATTTT	CASSPAPGGSGNTIYF	TRBJ1-3	.	.	TRBV5-1
TGTGCCAGCAGTTACTCGGGACTACGCCAAGAGACCCAGTACTTC	CASSYSGLRQETQYF	TRBJ2-5	TRBD2	many	TRBV6-2/TRBV6-3
TGTGCCTGGAGTGGTAGGGATGAAGCTTTCTTT	CAWSGRDEAFF	TRBJ1-1	.	few	TRBV30
TGTGCCAGCAGCCGCCAGACTAGCAGTCGCTCCTACGAGCAGTACTTC	CASSRQTSSRSYEQYF	TRBJ2-7	TRBD2	few	TRBV14
TGCGCCAGCAGCCACGATGGACAGGAGACAAACATTCAGTACTTC	CASSHDGQETNIQYF	TRBJ2-4	TRBD1	few	TRBV4-1